This paragraph covers one T cell receptor beta chain sequence. Original processing methods: Cell counts per sample came from amplifying reference gene primers. Profiled with immunoSEQ multiplex PCR; TCRdb holds only in-frame clones, not every one. The D gene and trimming were derived from the DNA, and the V and J assignments and clone size from that table. The data hold roughly 100,000 clones, with 75% to 90% observed a single time. These data originate in a study of blood T cell repertoires in COVID-19. Study-level information: Some COVID-19 samples were acute and others convalescent; all came from the United States, Italy and Spain. PBMCs, B-cell-depleted T cells, or T cells provided the cDNA or gDNA that made up the material.

This CDR3 comprises 14 residues. The V and J genes are TRBV21-1 and TRBJ2-1; no check of the table's D call, TRBD1, against the DNA was made. TRBV21-1 is a pseudogene segment. This TCR was recovered from a human donor in a cohort sampled during active COVID-19. Input material: peripheral blood. The CDR3 DNA reads as TGTGCCAGCCTAGACAGGGGAGTGGGCAATGAGCAGTTCTTC. This gives the protein CASLDRGVGNEQFF.